What follows are 2 T cell receptor beta chains derived from one specimen sequenced in a study of blood T cell repertoires in COVID-19. TCRdb keeps only in-frame clones here, not all; method: immunoSEQ multiplex PCR. The sample gives some 130,000 clones, approximately 70% of which show up once; around 1.8% is in the top ten. The sequenced sample consisted of peripheral blood. These receptors were collected from a woman between 65 and 79 years old with acute or convalescent COVID-19.

V usage is TRBV5-1 and J usage is TRBJ2-7; 10 bases match TRBD1. Germline CDR1 reads SGHRS; CDR2 reads YFSETQ. There are 16 residues in the CDR3. Losses at the gene ends were 0 bases for V and 7 bases for J; bases not matched to a gene: 10. In nucleotides, the CDR3 is TGCGCCAGCAGCTTGGGTGGGACAGGGGCTCTACTAGAGCAGTACTTC. Protein product: CASSLGGTGALLEQYF.

The chain recombines TRBV7-2 with TRBJ1-5; TRBD1 matches at 8 bases. V shed 3 bases and J 11 bases; nucleotides not matched to a gene: 3. The CDR3 covers 12 residues. Looked up from germline, CDR1 is SGHTA and CDR2 is FQGNSA. CDR3 sequence (DNA): TGTGCCAGCAGCTTCGACAGGGGAACCCAGCATTTT. It is translated as CASSFDRGTQHF.